Described below is a single TCR beta chain sequence and its context. Its antigen is as yet unknown. PCR used 60 Vbeta primers and 13 Jbeta primers. The repertoire was sequenced with immunoSEQ multiplex PCR; TCRdb's copy has only in-frame clones and lacks some. The specimen's table records roughly 57,000 clones. The data originate from a study of cytomegalovirus exposure and HLA in healthy donors. The germline V gene encodes CDR1 MDHEN and CDR2 SYDVKM. The ends lost 8 bases at V and 2 bases at J; junction bases unmatched: 5. The length of the CDR3 is 13 residues. Study results and caveats: Despite most TCR sequences being rare, some public TCRs occurred in many donors. Earlier analysis yielded a pattern in which most TCR beta V segments were productive about 87% or about 30% of the time.

Donors were nominally healthy when sampled, though unrecorded immune exposures were likely. The V and J genes are TRBV28 and TRBJ2-7; 8 nucleotides align to TRBD1. The receptor comes from a woman aged 25-40 years in good health and CMV-seropositive. Sequences were obtained from PBMCs. CDR3 sequence reads: CASRGQGTYEQYF. In nucleotides, the CDR3 is TGTGCCAGCCGTGGACAGGGAACCTACGAGCAGTACTTC.